The 30 T cell receptor beta chains below come from one sample, sequenced in a study of blood T cell repertoires in COVID-19. The table came from immunoSEQ multiplex PCR; TCRdb's copy has only in-frame clones and leaves some out. The repertoire consists of 350,000 to 450,000 clones, with approximately 86% occurring once and the leading ten covering just over 7%. The sample taken for sequencing was peripheral blood. The receptors shown here come from a woman in her sixties or seventies with COVID-19, enrolled during active disease.

The rearrangement joins TRBV3-1 (or the pseudogene TRBV3-2) to TRBJ2-5, with D possibly being TRBD1 (5 bases). CDR1 LGHDT and CDR2 YNNKEL come from the germline V gene (reference sequence). Trimming removed 4 bases at V and 9 bases at J, with 18 bases between. This CDR3 is 14 amino acids long. This CDR3 reads CASSPRRKDMAQYF. The DNA for the CDR3 is TGTGCCAGCAGCCCCCGACGGAAGGACATGGCCCAGTACTTC.

The rearrangement joins TRBV6-5 to TRBJ1-2; no clear D. The germline CDR1 and CDR2 sequences are MNHEY and SVGAGI. Trimming removed 6 bases at V and 3 bases at J, with 11 bases between. The CDR3 runs to 13 residues. The CDR3 DNA reads as TGTGCCAGCAGCGTGTCCCCAGACTATGGCTACACCTTC. Translated: CASSVSPDYGYTF.

The chain carries TRBV7-9 and TRBJ2-5, with 9 bases aligning to TRBD2. The J segment lost 5 bases and the V segment lost 7 bases, leaving 5 bases of the junction unmatched. The germline V gene encodes CDR1 SEHNR and CDR2 FQNEAQ (reference sequence). The CDR3 has 13 amino acids. CDR3 sequence: CASTIAGAETQYF. CDR3 nucleotide sequence: TGTGCCAGCACCATAGCGGGGGCGGAGACCCAGTACTTC.

The chain couples TRBV7-9 to TRBJ2-5, with 8 bases aligning to TRBD2. The germline gives CDR1 SEHNR, CDR2 FQNEAQ (reference sequence). This CDR3 has 17 residues. The J segment lost 2 bases and the V segment lost 5 bases, leaving 13 bases of the junction unmatched. CDR3 nucleotides: TGTGCCAGCAGCCCTGGCGAGGTAGCGGGGCTACAAGAGACCCAGTACTTC. As protein: CASSPGEVAGLQETQYF.

V usage is TRBV19 and J usage is TRBJ1-5, with D uncertain. CDR1 is LNHDA and CDR2 is SQIVND in the germline V gene (reference sequence). V was pared by 7 bases and J by 0 bases, with 13 bases between. The CDR3 loop spans 15 amino acids. DNA of the CDR3: TGTGCCAGTAAGCCGATTCGAACTAGCAATCAGCCCCAGCATTTT. Protein: CASKPIRTSNQPQHF.

V and J are TRBV11-3 and TRBJ1-1; D call uncertain. The CDR3 extends over 14 amino acids. Trimming pared 4 bases from V and 9 bases from J, leaving 18 bases between. Germline V CDR1 and CDR2: SGHNT, YENEEA. The CDR3, as DNA: TGTGCCAGCAGCTCAGGAGGAGGAGCTACTAAAGCTTTCTTT. Protein: CASSSGGGATKAFF. The complete variable domain, with remaining parts taken from reference TRBV11-3 and TRBJ1-1, reads EAGVVQSPRYKIIEKKQPVAFWCNPISGHNTLYWYLQNLGQGPELLIRYENEEAVDDSQLPKDRFSAERLKGVDSTLKIQPAELGDSAVYLCASSSGGGATKAFFGQGTRLTVV.

The chain carries TRBV12-3 or TRBV12-4 and TRBJ1-2; 7 nucleotides match TRBD1. This CDR3 has 13 residues. Trimming at V came to 7 bases and at J to 4 bases, leaving 6 bases not matched to a gene. The CDR3 DNA reads as TGTGCCAGCAACCAACAGGGGATCTATGGCTACACCTTC. Protein sequence: CASNQQGIYGYTF.

This rearrangement joins TRBV19 to TRBJ1-2; 8 nucleotides line up with TRBD1. The CDR3 spans 15 residues. Trimming took 5 bases from V and 2 from J; bases not matched to a gene: 7. CDR1 is LNHDA and CDR2 is SQIVND in the germline V gene (reference sequence). CDR3 DNA sequence: TGTGCCAGTAGTTTCCGGACAGGGCTCAACTATGGCTACACCTTC. It yields the protein CASSFRTGLNYGYTF.

A few counts support this clone. The chain has TRBV6-1 and TRBJ2-7; D perhaps matches TRBD2 (6 bases). Germline CDR1 is MNHNS and CDR2 is SASEGT. Between the trimmed V and J ends, which lost 1 base and 2 bases, there was a span of 12 bases. CDR3 length equals 15 residues. CDR3 in amino acids: CASSEGGWGAYEQYF. The CDR3, as DNA: TGTGCCAGCAGTGAAGGTGGCTGGGGGGCCTACGAGCAGTACTTC.

The genes are TRBV27 and TRBJ2-2, with 13 bases matching TRBD2. Germline CDR1 and CDR2: MNHEY and SMNVEV (reference sequence). The trim removed 6 bases at V and 0 bases at J, leaving 7 bases unmatched. This CDR3 is built from 18 residues. Here the CDR3 reads CASRTGTSGIANTGELFF. The CDR3 DNA sequence: TGTGCCAGCAGGACCGGGACTAGCGGGATCGCGAACACCGGGGAGCTGTTTTTT.

The V gene is TRBV5-6, the J gene TRBJ2-5, with 14 bases fitting TRBD2. Germline CDR1 SGHDT, CDR2 YYEEEE. The CDR3 is 15 amino acids. The trim removed 7 bases at V and 11 bases at J, leaving 13 bases unmatched. CDR3 in amino acids: CASARGTSGGLTQYF. DNA of the CDR3: TGTGCCAGCGCACGCGGGACTAGCGGGGGCCTGACACAGTACTTC.

This clone was counted only a few times. The chain combines TRBV11-3 with TRBJ1-2; 8 bases are shared with TRBD1. V dropped 3 bases and J dropped 2; count of bases not matched to a gene: 2. The germline CDR1 and CDR2 sequences are SGHNT and YENEEA. The CDR3 extends over 14 amino acids. This CDR3 is CASSFGQGNYGYTF. The CDR3 DNA is TGTGCCAGCAGCTTCGGACAGGGAAACTATGGCTACACCTTC.

The chain has TRBV27 and TRBJ1-2; 8 bases match TRBD1. This CDR3 region has 13 residues. CDR1 is MNHEY and CDR2 is SMNVEV in the germline V gene (reference sequence). V lost 10 bases to trimming and J lost 3 bases; unmatched junction nucleotides: 7. The CDR3 here is CAKKDRDDYGYTF. CDR3 coding DNA: TGTGCCAAAAAGGACAGGGATGACTATGGCTACACCTTC.

CDR3 region: CASSIEAFLETQYF. The CDR3 DNA reads as TGTGCCAGTAGTATAGAGGCATTCCTAGAGACCCAGTACTTC. The J gene is TRBJ2-5, the V gene TRBV19, with D hard to call. Trimming left V 0 bases short and J 4 bases short, with 9 bases between. Germline-derived CDR1 and CDR2 are LNHDA and SQIVND (reference sequence). The CDR3 is 14 residues long.

There are a few counts of this clone. The V gene is TRBV29-1, the J gene TRBJ2-7, with 7 bases identical to TRBD1. The CDR3 contains 16 residues. V lost 4 bases to trimming and J lost 2 bases; unmatched junction nucleotides: 14. Germline assignment: CDR1 SQVTM and CDR2 ANQGSEA. CDR3 bases: TGCAGCGTTGTTGGATTCCGGGACAGATTAACCTACGAGCAGTACTTC. Protein: CSVVGFRDRLTYEQYF.

The chain combines TRBV5-8 with TRBJ2-7, with D perhaps TRBD1 (6 bases). CDR1 SGHTS and CDR2 YDEGEE come from the germline V gene. CDR3 length: 14 residues. V was pared by 3 bases and J by 3 bases, with 13 bases between. This CDR3 reads CASSSRGFYYEQYF. CDR3 bases: TGTGCCAGCAGCTCGAGGGGGTTCTACTACGAGCAGTACTTC.

This sequence joins TRBV6-6 and TRBJ2-7, with 9 bases identical to TRBD1. The CDR3 sequence is 16 residues long. V lost 6 bases and J lost 2; bases outside the gene matches: 11. The germline gives CDR1 MNHNY, CDR2 SVGAGI (reference sequence). The CDR3 DNA reads as TGTGCCAGCAGCGAACGGGACAGGGCGAGGCCCTACGAGCAGTACTTC. This gives the protein CASSERDRARPYEQYF.

Regarding this clone: Additional DNA sequences in this sample encode the identical CDR3. The chain joins TRBV30 to TRBJ1-5, with a tentative D call TRBD1 (6 bases). The V end lost 1 base, the J end lost 3 bases, and 7 bases lay between the germline ends. This CDR3 has 13 residues. CDR1 GTSNPN and CDR2 SVGIG come from the germline V gene (reference sequence). The CDR3: CAWSGQVNQPQHF. The CDR3 bases are TGTGCCTGGAGTGGACAGGTCAATCAGCCCCAGCATTTT.

The rearrangement links TRBV30 to TRBJ2-2; D is perhaps TRBD2 (6 bases). CDR1 is GTSNPN, CDR2 SVGIG, per germline (reference sequence). CDR3 length: 14 amino acids. The V end was cut by 1 base, the J end by 7 bases, with 13 bases between. The CDR3 DNA reads as TGTGCCTGGAGTGAGGGACTCCCCGGCGGGGAGCTGTTTTTT. Its protein is CAWSEGLPGGELFF. Full variable domain (outside the CDR3, taken from reference TRBV30 and TRBJ2-2): SQTIHQWPATLVQPVGSPLSLECTVEGTSNPNLYWYRQAAGRGLQLLFYSVGIGQISSEVPQNLSASRPQDRQFILSSKKLLLSDSGFYLCAWSEGLPGGELFFGEGSRLTVL.

This chain connects TRBV19 to TRBJ2-1, with D perhaps matching TRBD1 (6 bases). CDR3 size: 13 residues. Trimming stripped 3 bases from V and 6 bases from J, with 9 bases between. In germline, CDR1 is LNHDA, CDR2 SQIVND (reference sequence). CDR3 nucleotide sequence: TGTGCCAGTAGTATTTGGGGGCGCAATGAGCAGTTCTTC. Its protein product is CASSIWGRNEQFF.

This clone is a singleton in its sample. The rearrangement links TRBV27 to TRBJ2-3; 9 positions match TRBD2. The CDR3 covers 18 residues. V lost 6 bases and J lost 6; bases outside the gene matches: 19. The germline V gene has CDR1 MNHEY and CDR2 SMNVEV (reference sequence). This chain's CDR3 is CASRFSGGRVIAGDTQYF. The CDR3 nucleotides are TGTGCCAGCAGGTTTAGCGGGGGACGAGTTATAGCGGGGGATACGCAGTATTTT.

The chain joins TRBV6-5 to TRBJ1-1, with D hard to call. Trimming pared 6 bases from V and 1 base from J, leaving 9 bases between. Germline CDR1 reads MNHEY; CDR2 reads SVGAGI. The CDR3 is made up of 13 amino acids. The CDR3 loop reads CASSVKQNTEAFF. CDR3 nucleotides: TGTGCCAGCAGCGTAAAACAGAACACTGAAGCTTTCTTT.

This sequence joins TRBV11-3 and TRBJ1-1; D is perhaps TRBD1 (6 bases). The CDR3 runs to 15 residues. Trimming removed 7 bases from V and 4 bases from J, with 19 bases in between. The germline CDR1 and CDR2 sequences are SGHNT and YENEEA. CDR3 residues: CASNFDGGASTEAFF. CDR3 DNA: TGTGCCAGCAACTTCGATGGGGGGGCGAGCACTGAAGCTTTCTTT. The variable domain in full, with the rest retrieved from reference TRBV11-3 and TRBJ1-1, is EAGVVQSPRYKIIEKKQPVAFWCNPISGHNTLYWYLQNLGQGPELLIRYENEEAVDDSQLPKDRFSAERLKGVDSTLKIQPAELGDSAVYLCASNFDGGASTEAFFGQGTRLTVV.

The chain recombines TRBV11-3 with TRBJ2-7; 8 bases map to TRBD2. This CDR3 contains 15 residues. In germline, CDR1 is SGHNT, CDR2 YENEEA. Trimming took 3 bases from V and 1 from J; bases not matched to a gene: 5. The DNA of the CDR3 is TGTGCCAGCAGCTTCGGGGGGGTGACGTCCTACGAGCAGTACTTC. It yields the protein CASSFGGVTSYEQYF.

This clone was seen a few times. This chain joins TRBV6-5 and TRBJ2-1, with 9 bases matching TRBD1. The CDR3 is 16 amino acids. V gave up 2 bases and J gave up 7 bases; unmatched junction bases: 9. Germline lookup yields CDR1 MNHEY and CDR2 SVGAGI. CDR3 in amino acids: CASSYRLRTGENEQFF. CDR3 in DNA: TGTGCCAGCAGTTACCGGCTTAGGACAGGGGAGAATGAGCAGTTCTTC.

This rearrangement joins TRBV4-1 to TRBJ1-1; no definite D call. Germline loops: CDR1 MGHRA, CDR2 YSYEKL. V was cut by 0 bases and J by 4 bases, with 9 bases left in between. CDR3 size: 14 residues. The CDR3 nucleotides are TGCGCCAGCAGCCAAGAAGCGGTGATCACTGAAGCTTTCTTT. Protein sequence: CASSQEAVITEAFF.

V and J are TRBV27 and TRBJ2-2, with 9 bases identical to TRBD2. CDR3 size: 16 residues. From germline, CDR1 is MNHEY and CDR2 SMNVEV (reference sequence). The ends lost 7 bases at V and 2 bases at J; junction bases unmatched: 8. CDR3 in amino acids: CASKERGALNTGELFF. The CDR3, as DNA: TGTGCCAGCAAGGAGCGGGGGGCCCTCAACACCGGGGAGCTGTTTTTT.

The chain joins TRBV19 to TRBJ1-6, with TRBD1 matching 8 bases. CDR1 and CDR2 from the germline V gene are LNHDA and SQIVND (reference sequence). The CDR3 is 14 amino acids. Trimming took 6 bases from V and 17 from J; bases not matched to a gene: 15. The CDR3 spells CASSVGQGFPRVHF. Here the CDR3 DNA reads TGTGCCAGTAGCGTTGGACAGGGTTTCCCTCGTGTCCACTTT.

This clone was counted a few times. This chain connects TRBV6-1 to TRBJ2-5; 9 positions agree with TRBD1. V shed 3 bases, J shed 5 bases, and the junction held 7 bases outside the gene matches. The CDR3 has 15 amino acids. Germline loops: CDR1 MNHNS, CDR2 SASEGT. The CDR3 DNA follows: TGTGCCAGCAGTGAGGGGACAGGGTCGCAGGAGACCCAGTACTTC. It specifies CASSEGTGSQETQYF.

This clone was found once. The rearrangement links TRBV14 to TRBJ2-7; D not resolved. The V and J ends lost 4 bases and 9 bases respectively, with 16 bases between them. The CDR3 runs 13 residues. Germline V gives CDR1 SGHDN, CDR2 FVKESK. CDR3 nucleotides: TGTGCCAGCAGCCTCCAGTCAGGCGCCGGGCAGTACTTC. Its translation: CASSLQSGAGQYF.